What follows describes a single T cell receptor (beta chain). Trimming cost V 0 bases and J 6 bases, with 18 bases left between them. The germline gives CDR1 DFQATT, CDR2 SNEGSKA (reference sequence). The CDR3 extends over 15 amino acids. This record belongs to a study of response to subunit inactivated influenza vaccine. Via MiXCR, TCRdb re-called the RT-PCR reads, giving one row per CDR3 protein. The sample lists about 540,000 distinct CDR3 sequences; approximately 24% were seen once. The same data also contributed to another study, on T cells expressing NK-cell markers. That source reports: TCR beta cDNA was generated via 5'RACE template switching incorporating UMIs. Sorted CD3+CD56-NKG2C+, CD3+CD56+NKG2C+ and CD3+CD56+NKG2C- T cells supplied the TCR beta repertoires. Dominant NKG2C+ clonotypes in a handful of donors made up roughly 1.0-7.0% of CD8+ T cells. The CD3+CD56-NKG2C+ fraction of several donors was likewise dominated by these clonotypes.

The receptor comes from a man aged 45 to 65 who received an inactivated influenza vaccine. This rearrangement joins TRBV20-1 to TRBJ2-7; D possibly corresponds to TRBD1 (5 bases). The source was CD4+ T cells sorted from PBMCs, collected 11 to 12 days after vaccination. CDR3 residues: CSARDPRGRKGEQYF. CDR3 in DNA: TGCAGTGCTAGAGATCCAAGGGGTCGTAAAGGCGAGCAGTACTTC.